This TCR beta chain was recorded in a study of blood T cell dynamics during melanoma immunotherapy. Background on the study: First-line therapy was either pembrolizumab or nivolumab with ipilimumab for metastatic melanoma.

The repertoire was sequenced with immunoSEQ multiplex PCR; TCRdb's copy has only in-frame clones and lacks some. The table lists 10,000 to 12,000 clones, 80% to 85% of them singletons. The time point: week 3, after first cycle of checkpoint inhibitor. Samples come from before therapy and from week 3 after the first blockade cycle. Disease control meant complete response, partial response or stable disease at 12 weeks. Patients had no prior systemic cancer treatment, immunosuppressants or other active cancers. V lost 3 bases, J lost 0 bases, and 8 bases lay in between. The CDR3 is made up of 15 amino acids. The germline V gene encodes CDR1 KGHSH and CDR2 LQKENI.

The origin of this receptor is a human donor with melanoma. The source was blood, collected from a patient treated with checkpoint blockade. The V call is TRBV18, the J call TRBJ2-2; no clear D gene. The CDR3, as DNA: TGTGCCAGCTCACCGATGGGTTCGAACACCGGGGAGCTGTTTTTT. Protein product: CASSPMGSNTGELFF.